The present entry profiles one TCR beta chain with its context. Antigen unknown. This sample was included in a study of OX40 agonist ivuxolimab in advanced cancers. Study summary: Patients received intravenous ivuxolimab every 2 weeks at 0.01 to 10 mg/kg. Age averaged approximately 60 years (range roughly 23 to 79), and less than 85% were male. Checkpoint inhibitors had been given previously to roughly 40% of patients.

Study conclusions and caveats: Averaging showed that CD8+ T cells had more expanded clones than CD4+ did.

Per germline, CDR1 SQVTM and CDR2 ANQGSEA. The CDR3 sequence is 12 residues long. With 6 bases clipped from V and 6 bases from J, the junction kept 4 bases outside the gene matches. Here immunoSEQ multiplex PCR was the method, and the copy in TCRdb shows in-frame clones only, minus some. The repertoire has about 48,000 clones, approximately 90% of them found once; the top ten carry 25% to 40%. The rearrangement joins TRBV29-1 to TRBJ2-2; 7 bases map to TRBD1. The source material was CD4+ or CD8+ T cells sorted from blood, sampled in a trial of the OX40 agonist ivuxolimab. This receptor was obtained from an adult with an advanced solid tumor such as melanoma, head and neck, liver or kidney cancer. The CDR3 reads CSVLQGAGELFF. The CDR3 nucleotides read TGCAGCGTCCTCCAGGGGGCCGGGGAGCTGTTTTTT.